This T cell receptor beta chain was documented in a study of blood T cell repertoires in COVID-19. At the level of the study: The cDNA or gDNA used as material had been derived from T cells, B-cell-depleted T cells, or PBMCs.

The V and J ends lost 4 bases and 5 bases, in that order; junction bases with no gene match: 15. The CDR3 spans 16 residues. CDR1 is SQVTM, CDR2 ANQGSEA, per germline. Participants were aged roughly 18 to 90 years, lived in about 26 US areas, and enrolled virtually. Repertoires were generated with immunoSEQ multiplex PCR, while TCRdb's copy carries only in-frame clones and drops some. The sample lists 200,000 or so clones, 65% to 85% occurring once. The genes are TRBV29-1 and TRBJ2-5, with TRBD2 matching over 8 bases. This TCR was recovered from a woman aged 35 to 49 with acute COVID-19. The sample consisted of PBMCs or T cells enriched from blood (not recorded which). CDR3 region: CSVAMGAGAGDETQYF. The CDR3 DNA reads TGCAGCGTTGCGATGGGTGCGGGAGCGGGGGACGAGACCCAGTACTTC. Looking up the rest from reference TRBV29-1 and TRBJ2-5 gives the full variable domain: SAVISQKPSRDICQRGTSLTIQCQVDSQVTMMFWYRQQPGQSLTLIATANQGSEATYESGFVIDKFPISRPNLTFSTLTVSNMSPEDSSIYLCSVAMGAGAGDETQYFGPGTRLLVL.